What follows is one T cell receptor (beta chain) and its context. Its antigen is unknown. The same CDR3 also results from other DNA sequences found in this sample. The protocol was immunoSEQ multiplex PCR, while the TCRdb copy is restricted to in-frame clones and leaves out a portion. Seen here are tens of thousands of clones, 50% to 70% observed once, and the top ten hold roughly 20%. The data were obtained in a study of cytotoxic CD8 clonotypes in ibrutinib-treated CLL. Broader study findings: For progressing versus sustained-remission patients, sampling times were not the same. Clonality went up at the time of ibrutinib response, stayed stable in sustained remission, and later dropped back toward its baseline level at progression.

This CDR3 contains 16 residues. Germline-derived CDR1 and CDR2 are KGHSH and LQKENI. V gave up 3 bases and J gave up 0 bases, with 13 bases separating them. The sequence came from a human donor with chronic lymphocytic leukemia. Sequencing was performed on PBMCs, taken after 24 months of ibrutinib treatment. This chain links TRBV18 with TRBJ2-3; D perhaps matches TRBD1 (5 bases). CDR3 coding DNA: TGTGCCAGCTCACCCCAGGGTACCACTAGCACAGATACGCAGTATTTT. This encodes CASSPQGTTSTDTQYF.